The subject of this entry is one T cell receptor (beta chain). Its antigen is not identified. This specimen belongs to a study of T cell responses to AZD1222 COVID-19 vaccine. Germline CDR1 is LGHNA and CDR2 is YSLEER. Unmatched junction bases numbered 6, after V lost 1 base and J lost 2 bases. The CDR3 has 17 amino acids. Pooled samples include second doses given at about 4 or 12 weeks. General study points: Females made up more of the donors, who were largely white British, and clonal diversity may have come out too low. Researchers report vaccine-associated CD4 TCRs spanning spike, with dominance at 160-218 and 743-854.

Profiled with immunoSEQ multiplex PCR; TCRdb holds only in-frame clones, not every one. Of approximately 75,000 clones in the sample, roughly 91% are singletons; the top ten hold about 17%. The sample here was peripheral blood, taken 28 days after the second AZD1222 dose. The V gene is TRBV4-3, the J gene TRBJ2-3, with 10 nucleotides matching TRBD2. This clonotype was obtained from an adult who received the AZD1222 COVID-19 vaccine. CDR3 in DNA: TGCGCCAGCAGCCAAGGACAGCGGGGGGGCATCACAGATACGCAGTATTTT. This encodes CASSQGQRGGITDTQYF.